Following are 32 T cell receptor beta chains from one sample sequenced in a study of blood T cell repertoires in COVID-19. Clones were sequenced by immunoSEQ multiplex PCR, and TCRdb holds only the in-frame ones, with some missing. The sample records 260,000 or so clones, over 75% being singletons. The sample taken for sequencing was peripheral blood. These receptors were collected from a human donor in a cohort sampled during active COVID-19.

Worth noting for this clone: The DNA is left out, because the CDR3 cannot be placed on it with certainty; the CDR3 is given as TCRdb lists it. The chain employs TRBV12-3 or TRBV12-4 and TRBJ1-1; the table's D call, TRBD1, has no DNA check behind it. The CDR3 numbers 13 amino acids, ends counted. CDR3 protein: CASSFFGQAEAFF.

CDR3 bases: TGTGCCAGCAGCTTAAGGCCGGGGGCTAGCGGGGTGGGGGAGCTGTTTTTT. This translates into CASSLRPGASGVGELFF. This chain uses TRBV7-8 with TRBJ2-2; 9 bases fit TRBD2. This CDR3 is 17 amino acids long. Per the germline V gene, CDR1 is SGHVS and CDR2 is FQNEAQ. The ends lost 2 bases at V and 8 bases at J; junction bases unmatched: 12.

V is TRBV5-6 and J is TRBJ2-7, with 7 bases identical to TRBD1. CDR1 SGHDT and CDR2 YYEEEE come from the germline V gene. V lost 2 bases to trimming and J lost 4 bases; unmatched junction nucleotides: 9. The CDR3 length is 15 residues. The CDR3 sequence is CASSFVDRERYEQYF. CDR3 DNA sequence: TGTGCCAGCAGCTTTGTTGACAGGGAAAGGTACGAGCAGTACTTC.

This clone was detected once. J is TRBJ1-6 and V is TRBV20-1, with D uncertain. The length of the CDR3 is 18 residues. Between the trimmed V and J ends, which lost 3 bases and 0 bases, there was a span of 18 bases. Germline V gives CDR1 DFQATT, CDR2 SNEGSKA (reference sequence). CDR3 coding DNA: TGCAGTGCTAGTGCGGGATTTAGGGCTGACTCCTATAATTCACCCCTCCACTTT. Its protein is CSASAGFRADSYNSPLHF.

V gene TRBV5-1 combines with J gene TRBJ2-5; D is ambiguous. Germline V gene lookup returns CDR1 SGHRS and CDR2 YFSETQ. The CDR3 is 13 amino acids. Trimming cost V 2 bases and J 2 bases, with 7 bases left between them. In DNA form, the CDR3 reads TGCGCCAGCAGCTTATTTATACAAGAGACCCAGTACTTC. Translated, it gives CASSLFIQETQYF.

The CDR3 coding sequence is TGCGCCAGCAGCCAAACCCGGGACAGGGGGCGGAATGAGCAGTTCTTC. Its translation is CASSQTRDRGRNEQFF. The chain recombines TRBV5-1 with TRBJ2-1; TRBD1 matches 12 bases. The CDR3 has 16 amino acids. Unmatched junction bases numbered 9, after V lost 4 bases and J lost 7 bases. Looked up from germline, CDR1 is SGHRS and CDR2 is YFSETQ.

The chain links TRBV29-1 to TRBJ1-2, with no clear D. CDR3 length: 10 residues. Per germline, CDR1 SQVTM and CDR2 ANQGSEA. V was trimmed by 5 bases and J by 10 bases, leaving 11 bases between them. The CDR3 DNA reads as TGCAGCGTTAACTACCCTGACTACACCTTC. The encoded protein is CSVNYPDYTF.

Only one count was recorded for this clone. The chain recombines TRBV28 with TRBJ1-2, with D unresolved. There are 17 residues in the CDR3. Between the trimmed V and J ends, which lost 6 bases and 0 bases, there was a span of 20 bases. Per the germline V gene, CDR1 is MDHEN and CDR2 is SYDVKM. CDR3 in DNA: TGTGCCAGCAGCTTCCGTTTGGTGGGGAGGCCTAACTATGGCTACACCTTC. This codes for CASSFRLVGRPNYGYTF.

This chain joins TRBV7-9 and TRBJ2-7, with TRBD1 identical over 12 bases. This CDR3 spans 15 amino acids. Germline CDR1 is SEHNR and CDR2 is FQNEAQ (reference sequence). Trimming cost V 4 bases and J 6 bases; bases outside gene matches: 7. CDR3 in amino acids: CASSSSGTGGIEQYF. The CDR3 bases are TGTGCCAGCAGCTCTTCCGGGACAGGGGGCATCGAGCAGTACTTC.

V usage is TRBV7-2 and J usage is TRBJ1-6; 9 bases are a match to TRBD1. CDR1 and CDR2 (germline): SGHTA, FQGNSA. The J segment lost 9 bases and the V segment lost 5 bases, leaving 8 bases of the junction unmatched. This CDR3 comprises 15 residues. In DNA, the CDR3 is TGTGCCAGCAGCCCGGCGGGACAGGGTTTTTCACCCCTCCACTTT. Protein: CASSPAGQGFSPLHF.

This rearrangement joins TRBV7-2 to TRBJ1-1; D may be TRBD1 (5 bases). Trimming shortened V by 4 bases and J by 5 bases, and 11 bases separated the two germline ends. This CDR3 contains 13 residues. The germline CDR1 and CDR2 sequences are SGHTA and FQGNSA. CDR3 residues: CASSWTPGTEAFF. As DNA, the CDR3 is TGTGCCAGCAGCTGGACCCCAGGGACTGAAGCTTTCTTT.

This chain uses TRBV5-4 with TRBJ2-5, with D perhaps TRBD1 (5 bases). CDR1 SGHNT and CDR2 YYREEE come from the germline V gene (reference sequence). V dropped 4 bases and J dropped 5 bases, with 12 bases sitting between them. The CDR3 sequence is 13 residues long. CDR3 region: CASSGAGLETQYF. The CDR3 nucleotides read TGTGCCAGCAGCGGGGCAGGGTTGGAGACCCAGTACTTC.

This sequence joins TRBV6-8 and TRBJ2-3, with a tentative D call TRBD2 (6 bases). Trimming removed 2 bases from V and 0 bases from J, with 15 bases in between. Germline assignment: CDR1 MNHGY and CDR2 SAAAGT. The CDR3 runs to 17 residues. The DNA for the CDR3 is TGTGCCAGCAGTTACACGTATTGGGGGACTAGCACAGATACGCAGTATTTT. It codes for CASSYTYWGTSTDTQYF.

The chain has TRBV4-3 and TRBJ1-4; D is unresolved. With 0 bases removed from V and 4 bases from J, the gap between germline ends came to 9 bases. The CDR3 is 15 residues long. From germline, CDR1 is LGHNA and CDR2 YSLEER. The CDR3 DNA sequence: TGCGCCAGCAGCCAAGATCTGGGGAGTAATGAAAAACTGTTTTTT. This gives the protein CASSQDLGSNEKLFF.

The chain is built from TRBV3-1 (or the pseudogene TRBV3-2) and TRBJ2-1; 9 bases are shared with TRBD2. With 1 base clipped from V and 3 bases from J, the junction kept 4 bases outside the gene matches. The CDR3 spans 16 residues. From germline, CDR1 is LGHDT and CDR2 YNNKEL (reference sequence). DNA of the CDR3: TGTGCCAGCAGCCAAGGTAGCGGGGGAGTCTACAATGAGCAGTTCTTC. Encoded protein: CASSQGSGGVYNEQFF.

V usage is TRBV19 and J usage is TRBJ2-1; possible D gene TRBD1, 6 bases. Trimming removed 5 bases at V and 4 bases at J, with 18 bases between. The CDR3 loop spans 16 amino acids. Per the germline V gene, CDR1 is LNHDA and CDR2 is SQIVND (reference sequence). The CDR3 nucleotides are TGTGCCAGTAGTGGGTCCCGGACAGAGAAGTACAATGAGCAGTTCTTC. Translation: CASSGSRTEKYNEQFF.

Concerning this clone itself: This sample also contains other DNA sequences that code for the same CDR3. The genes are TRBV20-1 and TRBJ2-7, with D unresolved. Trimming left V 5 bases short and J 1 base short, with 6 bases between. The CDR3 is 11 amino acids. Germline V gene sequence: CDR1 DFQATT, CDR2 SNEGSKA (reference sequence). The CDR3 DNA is TGCAGTGCTTTCTCTTCCTACGAGCAGTACTTC. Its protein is CSAFSSYEQYF.

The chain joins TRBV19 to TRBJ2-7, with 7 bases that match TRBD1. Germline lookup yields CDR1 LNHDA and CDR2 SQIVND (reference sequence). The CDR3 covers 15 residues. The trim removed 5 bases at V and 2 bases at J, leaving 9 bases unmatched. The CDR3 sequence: CASSVAGTVAYEQYF. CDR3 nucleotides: TGTGCCAGTAGTGTCGCTGGGACAGTAGCCTACGAGCAGTACTTC. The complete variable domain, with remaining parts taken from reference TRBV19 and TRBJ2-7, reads DGGITQSPKYLFRKEGQNVTLSCEQNLNHDAMYWYRQDPGQGLRLIYYSQIVNDFQKGDIAEGYSVSREKKESFPLTVTSAQKNPTAFYLCASSVAGTVAYEQYFGPGTRLTVT.

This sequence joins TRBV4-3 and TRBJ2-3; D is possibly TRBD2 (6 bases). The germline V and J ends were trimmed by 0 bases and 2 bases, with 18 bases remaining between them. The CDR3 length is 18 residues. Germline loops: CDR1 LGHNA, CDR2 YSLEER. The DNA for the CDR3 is TGCGCCAGCAGCCAAGATATCGCGGTAGCGGCATACACAGATACGCAGTATTTT. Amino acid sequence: CASSQDIAVAAYTDTQYF.

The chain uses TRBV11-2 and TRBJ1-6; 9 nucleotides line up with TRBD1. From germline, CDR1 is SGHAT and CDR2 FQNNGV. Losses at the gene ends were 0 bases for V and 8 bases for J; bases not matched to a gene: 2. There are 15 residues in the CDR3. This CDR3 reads CASSLEDRGYSPLHF. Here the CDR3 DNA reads TGTGCCAGCAGCTTAGAAGACAGGGGGTATTCACCCCTCCACTTT.

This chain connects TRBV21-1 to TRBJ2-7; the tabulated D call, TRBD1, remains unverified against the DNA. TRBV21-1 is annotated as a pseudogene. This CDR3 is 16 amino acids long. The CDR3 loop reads CASSKERRDSHYEQYF. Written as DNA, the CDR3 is TGTGCCAGCAGCAAAGAGCGCCGGGACAGTCACTACGAGCAGTACTTC.

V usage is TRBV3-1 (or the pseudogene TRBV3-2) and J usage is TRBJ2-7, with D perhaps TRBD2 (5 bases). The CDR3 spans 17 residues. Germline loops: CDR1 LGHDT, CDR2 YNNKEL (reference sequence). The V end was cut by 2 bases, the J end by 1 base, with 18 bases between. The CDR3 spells CASSQPPEWEPSYEQYF. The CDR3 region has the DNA TGTGCCAGCAGCCAACCCCCCGAGTGGGAGCCATCCTACGAGCAGTACTTC.

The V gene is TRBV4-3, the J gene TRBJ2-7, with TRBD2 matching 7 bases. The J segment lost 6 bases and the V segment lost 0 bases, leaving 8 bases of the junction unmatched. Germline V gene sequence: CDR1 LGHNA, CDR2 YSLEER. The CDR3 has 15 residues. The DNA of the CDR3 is TGCGCCAGCAGCCAAGATCCAGCGGGATCTTCCGAGCAGTACTTC. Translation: CASSQDPAGSSEQYF.

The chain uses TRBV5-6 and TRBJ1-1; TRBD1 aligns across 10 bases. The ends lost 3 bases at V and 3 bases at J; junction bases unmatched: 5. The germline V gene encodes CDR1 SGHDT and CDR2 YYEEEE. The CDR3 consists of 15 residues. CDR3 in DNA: TGTGCCAGCAGCTACGCGACAGGGGGCTACACTGAAGCTTTCTTT. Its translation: CASSYATGGYTEAFF.

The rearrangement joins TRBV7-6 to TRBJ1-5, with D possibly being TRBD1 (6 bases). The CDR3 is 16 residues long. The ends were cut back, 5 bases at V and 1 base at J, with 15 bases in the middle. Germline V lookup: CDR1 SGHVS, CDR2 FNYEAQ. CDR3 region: CASSPATGMSNQPQHF. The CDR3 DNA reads TGTGCCAGCAGCCCCGCCACAGGGATGAGCAATCAGCCCCAGCATTTT.

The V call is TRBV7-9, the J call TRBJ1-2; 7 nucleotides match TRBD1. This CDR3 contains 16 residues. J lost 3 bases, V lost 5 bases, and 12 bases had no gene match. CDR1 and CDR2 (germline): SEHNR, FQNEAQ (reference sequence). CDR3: CASSLRTGPADYGYTF. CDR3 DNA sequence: TGTGCCAGCAGCCTCCGGACAGGACCAGCTGACTATGGCTACACCTTC.

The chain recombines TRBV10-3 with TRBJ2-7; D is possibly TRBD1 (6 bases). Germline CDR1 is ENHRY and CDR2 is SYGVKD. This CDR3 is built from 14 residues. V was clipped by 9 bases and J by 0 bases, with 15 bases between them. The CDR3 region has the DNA TGTGCCATTGCCCGGGACACCAGCTCCTACGAGCAGTACTTC. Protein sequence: CAIARDTSSYEQYF.

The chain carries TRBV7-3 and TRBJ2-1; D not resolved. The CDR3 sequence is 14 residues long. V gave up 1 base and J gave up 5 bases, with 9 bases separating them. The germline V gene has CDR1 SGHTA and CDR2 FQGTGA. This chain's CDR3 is CASSLSVTNNEQFF. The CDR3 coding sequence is TGTGCCAGCAGCTTAAGCGTAACTAACAATGAGCAGTTCTTC.

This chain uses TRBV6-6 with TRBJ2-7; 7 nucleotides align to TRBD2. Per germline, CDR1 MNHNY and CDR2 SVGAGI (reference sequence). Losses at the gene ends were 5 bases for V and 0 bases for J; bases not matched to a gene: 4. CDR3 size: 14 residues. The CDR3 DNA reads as TGTGCCAGCAGTGGGGGAGGGCTCTCCTACGAGCAGTACTTC. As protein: CASSGGGLSYEQYF.

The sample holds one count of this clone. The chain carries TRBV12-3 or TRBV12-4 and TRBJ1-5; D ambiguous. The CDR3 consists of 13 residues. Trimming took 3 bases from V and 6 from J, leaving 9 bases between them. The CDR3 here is CASSLGRFQPQHF. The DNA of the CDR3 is TGTGCCAGCAGTTTGGGCAGATTTCAGCCCCAGCATTTT.

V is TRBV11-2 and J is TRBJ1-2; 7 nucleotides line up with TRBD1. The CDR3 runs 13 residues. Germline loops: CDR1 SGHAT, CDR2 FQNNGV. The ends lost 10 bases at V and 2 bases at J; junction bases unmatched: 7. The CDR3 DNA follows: TGTGCCATCTCGACAGGGTTGAACTATGGCTACACCTTC. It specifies CAISTGLNYGYTF.

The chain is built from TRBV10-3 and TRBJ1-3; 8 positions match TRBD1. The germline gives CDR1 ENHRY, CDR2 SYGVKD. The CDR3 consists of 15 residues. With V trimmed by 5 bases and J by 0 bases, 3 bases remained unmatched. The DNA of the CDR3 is TGTGCCATCAGTCGCGGACAGGGCTCTGGAAACACCATATATTTT. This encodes CAISRGQGSGNTIYF.